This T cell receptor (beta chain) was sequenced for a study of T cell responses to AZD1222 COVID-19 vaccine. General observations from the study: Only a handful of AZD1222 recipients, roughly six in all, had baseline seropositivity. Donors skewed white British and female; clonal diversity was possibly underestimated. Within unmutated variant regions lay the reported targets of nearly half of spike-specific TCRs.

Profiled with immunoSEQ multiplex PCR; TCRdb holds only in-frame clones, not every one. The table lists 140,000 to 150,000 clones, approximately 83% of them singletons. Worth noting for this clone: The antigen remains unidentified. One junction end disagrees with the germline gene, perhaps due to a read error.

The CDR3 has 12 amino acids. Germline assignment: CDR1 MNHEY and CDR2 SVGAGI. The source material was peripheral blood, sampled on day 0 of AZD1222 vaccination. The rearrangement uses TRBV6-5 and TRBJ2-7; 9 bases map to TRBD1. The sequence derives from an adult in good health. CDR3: CASSRLRDREFF. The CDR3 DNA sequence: TGTGCCAGCAGCCGACTCCGGGACAGGGAGTTCTTC.